This T cell receptor (beta chain) was documented in a study of PD-1 blockade in mismatch repair-deficient tumors. Overall study findings and caveats: Tumor-resident clones, often undetectable pretreatment in blood, expanded then contracted after pembrolizumab.

Mismatch repair deficiency was confirmed in all patients, by PCR or immunohistochemistry. Three pembrolizumab responders had their TCRs sequenced. Germline values: CDR1 MDHEN, CDR2 SYDVKM. This CDR3 is 17 amino acids long. V lost 2 bases and J lost 5, with 18 bases in between. Concerning this clone: The antigen is not known.

The table came from immunoSEQ multiplex PCR; TCRdb's copy has only in-frame clones and leaves some out. The sample comprises 75,000 to 85,000 clones, over 70% of which are singletons, and roughly 2.8% rests with the top ten. The material sequenced was peripheral blood, taken 12 weeks after starting pembrolizumab. The receptor was isolated from an adult with mismatch repair-deficient cancer. The rearrangement joins TRBV28 to TRBJ2-2, with D perhaps matching TRBD2 (5 bases). CDR3 region: CASSLRGRGLRTGELFF. Here the CDR3 DNA reads TGTGCCAGCAGTTTACGGGGAAGAGGGTTAAGAACCGGGGAGCTGTTTTTT.